This entry describes one T cell receptor (beta chain). Other DNA sequences in the sample encode the same CDR3. The data belong to a study of blood T cell repertoires in COVID-19. Study in general: Acute and convalescent COVID-19 samples came from the United States, Italy and Spain. PBMCs, B-cell-depleted T cells, or T cells were the source of the cDNA or gDNA that made up the material.

In the authors' workflow: Reference gene primer amplification yielded estimated nucleated cell counts. Libraries were prepared by immunoSEQ multiplex PCR; TCRdb keeps only in-frame clonotypes and omits some of them. V and J calls and clone size come straight from that table; D and trimming were deduced from the DNA. The sample has 100,000 to 150,000 clones, roughly 83% seen once. From germline, CDR1 is SGDLS and CDR2 YYNGEE. This CDR3 has 13 residues. V lost 0 bases, J lost 3 bases, and 7 bases lay in between. The receptor was derived from a man aged 35 to 55 with active or convalescent COVID-19. The sample comprised peripheral blood. This rearrangement joins TRBV9 to TRBJ2-7; unclear D gene. The CDR3 here is CASSVDSHYEQYF. The CDR3 DNA is TGTGCCAGCAGCGTAGACTCCCACTACGAGCAGTACTTC. The full variable domain, its missing parts supplied by reference TRBV9 and TRBJ2-7, is DSGVTQTPKHLITATGQRVTLRCSPRSGDLSVYWYQQSLDQGLQFLIQYYNGEERAKGNILERFSAQQFPDLHSELNLSSLELGDSALYFCASSVDSHYEQYFGPGTRLTVT.